Listed below are T cell receptor beta chains from one sample, sequenced in a study of cytomegalovirus exposure and HLA in healthy donors. Method: immunoSEQ multiplex PCR; TCRdb's copy keeps in-frame clones and lacks some. The sample has some 140,000 clones, approximately 61% seen once; the top ten hold approximately 2.5%. Sequencing used PBMCs. The receptors stem from a middle-aged woman in good health and CMV-seronegative. CDR3s include the opening cysteine and the closing phenylalanine or tryptophan. The D gene is left open where the match is weak. Some rows have no size entry. The others give once, few or many, or a class for an expanded clone.

clone_size: few; j_call: TRBJ1-6; d_call: -; v_call: TRBV28; cdr3_nt: TGTGCCAGCAGAGCTACAGAGCAAAATTCACCCCTCCACTTT; cdr3_aa: CASRATEQNSPLHF
clone_size: -; j_call: TRBJ1-1; d_call: -; v_call: TRBV30; cdr3_nt: TGTGCCTGGAGTCCAAGCAGGGGAGGGAGAACTGAAGCTTTCTTT; cdr3_aa: CAWSPSRGGRTEAFF
clone_size: -; j_call: TRBJ2-1; d_call: -; v_call: TRBV30; cdr3_nt: TGTGCCTGGAGTGTACAGTACGTTTCCTACAATGAGCAGTTCTTC; cdr3_aa: CAWSVQYVSYNEQFF
clone_size: few; j_call: TRBJ1-1; d_call: -; v_call: TRBV6-5; cdr3_nt: TGTGCCAGCAGTTACTCTAAGAGGGGGACTGAAGCTTTCTTT; cdr3_aa: CASSYSKRGTEAFF
clone_size: -; j_call: TRBJ2-7; d_call: -; v_call: TRBV7-2; cdr3_nt: TGTGCCAGCAGCTTATATGACACGTTCTACGAGCAGTACTTC; cdr3_aa: CASSLYDTFYEQYF
clone_size: many; j_call: TRBJ2-1; d_call: TRBD2; v_call: TRBV19; cdr3_nt: TGTGCCAGTAGTATATCGAGCGGGACTTACAATGAGCAGTTCTTC; cdr3_aa: CASSISSGTYNEQFF
clone_size: -; j_call: TRBJ2-7; d_call: TRBD1; v_call: TRBV30; cdr3_nt: TGTGCCTGGAGCCGGGACAGGGGGCTGGGCGAGCAGTACTTC; cdr3_aa: CAWSRDRGLGEQYF
clone_size: -; j_call: TRBJ1-4; d_call: TRBD1; v_call: TRBV18; cdr3_nt: TGTGCCAGCTCACCAGGACAGGCGGAAAAACTGTTTTTT; cdr3_aa: CASSPGQAEKLFF
clone_size: -; j_call: TRBJ2-1; d_call: -; v_call: TRBV15; cdr3_nt: TGTGCCACCAGCAGGACTACCTACAATGAGCAGTTCTTC; cdr3_aa: CATSRTTYNEQFF
clone_size: -; j_call: TRBJ2-5; d_call: TRBD1; v_call: TRBV6-6; cdr3_nt: TGTGCCAGCAGTTACTCCTCGACAGGGGAGGAGACCCAGTACTTC; cdr3_aa: CASSYSSTGEETQYF
clone_size: -; j_call: TRBJ1-2; d_call: -; v_call: TRBV6-5; cdr3_nt: TGTGCCAGCTATGGGCAGAACTATGGCTACACCTTC; cdr3_aa: CASYGQNYGYTF
clone_size: -; j_call: TRBJ2-7; d_call: -; v_call: TRBV7-9; cdr3_nt: TGTGCCAGCAGCTTAGGGATAGGGGCTTCCTACGAGCAGTACTTC; cdr3_aa: CASSLGIGASYEQYF
clone_size: -; j_call: TRBJ2-2; d_call: TRBD1; v_call: TRBV11-2; cdr3_nt: TGTGCCAGCAGCTTAGAAGGGGGCAACGGGGCCGGGGAGCTGTTTTTT; cdr3_aa: CASSLEGGNGAGELFF
clone_size: -; j_call: TRBJ1-2; d_call: -; v_call: TRBV30; cdr3_nt: TGTGCCTGGAGTACAGGTCCTACCTATGGCTACACCTTC; cdr3_aa: CAWSTGPTYGYTF
clone_size: -; j_call: TRBJ1-6; d_call: -; v_call: TRBV30; cdr3_nt: TGTGCCTGGAGTCCAGACCCAGCGAATTCACCCCTCCACTTT; cdr3_aa: CAWSPDPANSPLHF
clone_size: few; j_call: TRBJ2-5; d_call: -; v_call: TRBV5-1; cdr3_nt: TGCGCCAGCAGCTTAACCCAGGGTGCCCAAGAGACCCAGTACTTC; cdr3_aa: CASSLTQGAQETQYF
clone_size: -; j_call: TRBJ2-1; d_call: TRBD1; v_call: TRBV5-1; cdr3_nt: TGCGCCAGCAGTACTGGACAGGGTAACAATGAGCAGTTCTTC; cdr3_aa: CASSTGQGNNEQFF
clone_size: -; j_call: TRBJ2-5; d_call: TRBD2; v_call: TRBV30; cdr3_nt: TGTGCCTGGGGACTAGCGGTTATGCAAGAGACCCAGTACTTC; cdr3_aa: CAWGLAVMQETQYF
clone_size: -; j_call: TRBJ1-6; d_call: -; v_call: TRBV6-1; cdr3_nt: TGTGCCAGCAACCTAGTCCAGGGGAGATCACCCCTCCACTTT; cdr3_aa: CASNLVQGRSPLHF
clone_size: -; j_call: TRBJ2-7; d_call: TRBD1; v_call: TRBV10-3; cdr3_nt: TGTGCCATCAGTGACCAGGACAGGGCCTACGAGCAGTACTTC; cdr3_aa: CAISDQDRAYEQYF
clone_size: -; j_call: TRBJ2-1; d_call: TRBD2; v_call: TRBV2; cdr3_nt: TGTGCCAGCGGGAGGGTGGTAGTGGACAATGAGCAGTTCTTC; cdr3_aa: CASGRVVVDNEQFF
clone_size: -; j_call: TRBJ1-3; d_call: TRBD1; v_call: TRBV5-4; cdr3_nt: TGTGCCAGCAGCCCGACCGGGACAGGGTTTCTAGAAAACACCATATATTTT; cdr3_aa: CASSPTGTGFLENTIYF
clone_size: -; j_call: TRBJ2-2; d_call: -; v_call: TRBV11-2; cdr3_nt: TGTGCCAGCAGCTCGCCCAGGGGGAACACCGGGGAGCTGTTTTTT; cdr3_aa: CASSSPRGNTGELFF
clone_size: -; j_call: TRBJ2-4; d_call: -; v_call: TRBV7-3; cdr3_nt: TGTGCCAGCAGCTCCGGACAGCCAGATGGAAACATTCAGTACTTC; cdr3_aa: CASSSGQPDGNIQYF
clone_size: -; j_call: TRBJ1-3; d_call: -; v_call: TRBV30; cdr3_nt: TGTGCCTGGACTTTGAGCTCTGGAAACACCATATATTTT; cdr3_aa: CAWTLSSGNTIYF
clone_size: few; j_call: TRBJ2-7; d_call: TRBD1; v_call: TRBV7-2; cdr3_nt: TGTGCCAGCAGCCGTGACAGGGCCTACGAGCAGTACTTC; cdr3_aa: CASSRDRAYEQYF
clone_size: few; j_call: TRBJ1-4; d_call: -; v_call: TRBV7-2; cdr3_nt: TGTGCCAGCAGCGCAGACCAGGGGAGGGGAAAACTGTTTTTT; cdr3_aa: CASSADQGRGKLFF
clone_size: -; j_call: TRBJ1-1; d_call: TRBD1; v_call: TRBV19; cdr3_nt: TGTGCCAGTAGCCCCGACAGGGGCACTGAAGCTTTCTTT; cdr3_aa: CASSPDRGTEAFF
clone_size: -; j_call: TRBJ1-1; d_call: -; v_call: TRBV9; cdr3_nt: TGTGCCAGCAGCCCCCCTATGAACACTGAAGCTTTCTTT; cdr3_aa: CASSPPMNTEAFF
clone_size: -; j_call: TRBJ2-7; d_call: TRBD2; v_call: TRBV7-3; cdr3_nt: TGTGCCAGCGGGACTAGCGGGGGTTACGAGCAGTACTTC; cdr3_aa: CASGTSGGYEQYF
clone_size: -; j_call: TRBJ2-3; d_call: -; v_call: TRBV7-3; cdr3_nt: TGTGCCAGCAGCCCACGACAGGCCCTCCCAGATACGCAGTATTTT; cdr3_aa: CASSPRQALPDTQYF